This T cell receptor (beta chain) was captured in a study of T cell repertoires in cytomegalovirus infection. Study at large: Through public TCR beta signatures, both CMV infection and matching HLA type were indicated.

TCRdb independently ran MiXCR on the reads; one entry per CDR3 protein. The sample yields a few hundred thousand distinct CDR3 sequences, approximately 15% seen once. Germline V gene data show CDR1 as MDHEN and CDR2 as SYDVKM. The CDR3 extends over 13 amino acids. V was clipped by 3 bases and J by 4 bases, with 9 bases between them. This clonotype is a singleton in its sample. Its target is not known. The study, taken as a whole, reports: Identification of carriers of CMV plus the relevant HLA was performed using cumulative public TCR beta family frequency.

This chain links TRBV28 with TRBJ1-2, with unresolved D. Sequencing was performed on CD8+ T cells from PBMCs. The source of this sequence is a human donor in good health (CMV status not recorded). Some clones in this sample may be carry-over from other donors' samples. The chain's CDR3 is CASSFPELYGYTF. CDR3 sequence (DNA): TGTGCCAGCAGTTTTCCAGAACTCTATGGCTACACCTTC.